The 14 T cell receptor beta chains below were found in one sample sequenced in a study of blood T cell repertoires in COVID-19. The table came from immunoSEQ multiplex PCR; TCRdb's copy has only in-frame clones and leaves some out. The sample holds approximately 110,000 clones, approximately 84% seen once. The material sequenced was peripheral blood. The source is a human donor in a cohort sampled during active COVID-19.

This rearrangement joins TRBV9 to TRBJ2-3; the match to TRBD1 covers 7 bases. This CDR3 region has 13 residues. The J segment lost 6 bases and the V segment lost 1 base, leaving 2 bases of the junction unmatched. The germline gives CDR1 SGDLS, CDR2 YYNGEE. The CDR3 spells CASSVKGADTQYF. The CDR3 DNA sequence: TGTGCCAGCAGCGTAAAGGGGGCCGATACGCAGTATTTT.

This chain uses TRBV28 with TRBJ1-1; 9 bases agree with TRBD1. This CDR3 has 15 residues. J gave up 7 bases and V 4 bases, and 10 bases lay outside the gene matches. The V gene's germline CDR1 is MDHEN and CDR2 SYDVKM. CDR3 region: CASSSNRGRSSEAFF. The CDR3 DNA follows: TGTGCCAGCAGTTCAAACAGGGGGCGTTCCAGTGAAGCTTTCTTT.

The CDR3 sequence is CASSLSPGQGLTEQYF. The CDR3 DNA reads TGCGCCAGCAGCTTATCTCCGGGACAGGGGCTGACCGAGCAGTACTTC. The chain recombines TRBV5-1 with TRBJ2-7, with 10 nucleotides matching TRBD1. Trimming took 2 bases from V and 6 from J; bases not matched to a gene: 11. CDR1 SGHRS and CDR2 YFSETQ come from the germline V gene. The CDR3 runs to 16 residues.

This clone was observed once. The rearrangement links TRBV7-6 to TRBJ1-5; D not resolved. V was cut by 5 bases and J by 5 bases, with 10 bases left in between. From germline, CDR1 is SGHVS and CDR2 FNYEAQ. The CDR3 covers 13 residues. In DNA, the CDR3 is TGTGCCAGCAGCCCCCGGGAGGATCAGCCCCAGCATTTT. It codes for CASSPREDQPQHF.

This sequence joins TRBV9 and TRBJ1-2, with 7 bases fitting TRBD1. The germline V gene has CDR1 SGDLS and CDR2 YYNGEE. The CDR3 is 12 residues long. V was pared by 3 bases and J by 5 bases, with 1 base of the junction left unmatched. In nucleotides, the CDR3 is TGTGCCAGCAGCGCCAGGGGGTATGGCTACACCTTC. Amino acid sequence: CASSARGYGYTF.

This chain links TRBV27 with TRBJ2-1; D gene uncertain. Trimming took 6 bases from V and 4 from J, leaving 7 bases between them. Germline V gives CDR1 MNHEY, CDR2 SMNVEV (reference sequence). The CDR3 is 12 amino acids. The CDR3 sequence: CASRGVYNEQFF. DNA of the CDR3: TGTGCCAGCAGAGGAGTTTACAATGAGCAGTTCTTC.

This rearrangement joins TRBV5-1 to TRBJ1-2; 11 bases are a match to TRBD1. CDR3 length equals 15 residues. V dropped 3 bases and J dropped 10; count of bases not matched to a gene: 11. Per the germline V gene, CDR1 is SGHRS and CDR2 is YFSETQ. CDR3 in amino acids: CASSSNSGTGGPYTF. The CDR3 DNA reads TGCGCCAGCAGCTCGAATTCAGGGACAGGGGGGCCCTACACCTTC.

This chain uses TRBV7-3 with TRBJ1-1; possibly TRBD1 for D (5 bases). The germline V gene has CDR1 SGHTA and CDR2 FQGTGA. Trimming took 2 bases from V and 6 from J, leaving 10 bases between them. This CDR3 has 13 residues. CDR3 in DNA: TGTGCCAGCAGCTTACGCCAGGGCGCTGAAGCTTTCTTT. Translated, it gives CASSLRQGAEAFF.

The V call is TRBV6-6, the J call TRBJ1-5; no clear D. The V gene lost 4 bases and the J gene lost 4 bases, with 8 bases spanning the gap. Per the germline V gene, CDR1 is MNHNY and CDR2 is SVGAGI (reference sequence). The length of the CDR3 is 13 residues. In DNA form, the CDR3 reads TGTGCCAGCAGTTTGGGAGAGAATCAGCCCCAGCATTTT. Its translation: CASSLGENQPQHF.

This chain joins TRBV7-9 and TRBJ2-7; 11 bases are shared with TRBD2. From germline, CDR1 is SEHNR and CDR2 FQNEAQ (reference sequence). V lost 5 bases to trimming and J lost 4 bases; unmatched junction nucleotides: 16. The CDR3 is 18 amino acids. Here the CDR3 reads CASSLLELLAGDSYEQYF. CDR3 DNA: TGTGCCAGCAGCCTCCTCGAGTTACTAGCGGGAGATTCTTACGAGCAGTACTTC.

The CDR3 sequence is CSVGTVNTEAFF. CDR3 nucleotide sequence: TGCAGCGTGGGGACAGTGAACACTGAAGCTTTCTTT. The chain joins TRBV29-1 to TRBJ1-1; the match to TRBD1 covers 7 bases. The CDR3 is 12 amino acids. Germline lookup yields CDR1 SQVTM and CDR2 ANQGSEA. The trim removed 6 bases at V and 0 bases at J, leaving 1 base unmatched. The whole variable domain, filled in from reference TRBV29-1 and TRBJ1-1, reads SAVISQKPSRDICQRGTSLTIQCQVDSQVTMMFWYRQQPGQSLTLIATANQGSEATYESGFVIDKFPISRPNLTFSTLTVSNMSPEDSSIYLCSVGTVNTEAFFGQGTRLTVV.

With respect to this clone: Other DNA variants within this sample encode the same CDR3. V usage is TRBV29-1 and J usage is TRBJ2-7; TRBD2 agrees at 9 bases. The V gene's germline CDR1 is SQVTM and CDR2 ANQGSEA. V gave up 6 bases and J gave up 7 bases; unmatched junction bases: 7. The CDR3 spans 12 residues. As DNA, the CDR3 is TGCAGCGTGCGGGAGGGGGCGGGAGAGCAGTACTTC. Amino acid sequence: CSVREGAGEQYF.

In nucleotides, the CDR3 is TGTGCCAGCTCACCCCAGGAAAATCCCGCCGAAGCTTTCTTT. As protein: CASSPQENPAEAFF. The chain links TRBV18 to TRBJ1-1; the D is unclear. This CDR3 has 14 residues. Germline CDR1 KGHSH, CDR2 LQKENI. V lost 3 bases, J lost 8 bases, and 16 bases lay in between.

The chain combines TRBV27 with TRBJ1-1, with 9 bases fitting TRBD1. CDR1 is MNHEY, CDR2 SMNVEV, per germline (reference sequence). This CDR3 comprises 13 residues. V was clipped by 5 bases and J by 5 bases; unmatched bases: 3. The CDR3 sequence is CASSRTGDTEAFF. In nucleotides, the CDR3 is TGTGCCAGCAGTCGGACAGGGGATACTGAAGCTTTCTTT.